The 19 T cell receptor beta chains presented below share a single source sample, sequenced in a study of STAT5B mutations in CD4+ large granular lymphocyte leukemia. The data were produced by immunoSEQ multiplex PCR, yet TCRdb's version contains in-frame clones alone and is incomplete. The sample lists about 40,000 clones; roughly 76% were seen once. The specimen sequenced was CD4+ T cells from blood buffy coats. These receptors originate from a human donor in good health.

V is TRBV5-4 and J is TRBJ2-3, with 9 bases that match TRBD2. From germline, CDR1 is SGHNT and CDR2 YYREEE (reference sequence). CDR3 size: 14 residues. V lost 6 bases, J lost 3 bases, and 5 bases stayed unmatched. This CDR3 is CASTAGGRTDTQYF. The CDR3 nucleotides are TGTGCCAGCACCGCGGGGGGGCGGACAGATACGCAGTATTTT.

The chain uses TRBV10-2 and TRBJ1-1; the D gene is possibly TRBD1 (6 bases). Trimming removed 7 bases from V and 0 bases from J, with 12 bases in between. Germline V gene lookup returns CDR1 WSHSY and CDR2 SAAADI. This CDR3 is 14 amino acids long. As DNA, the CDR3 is TGCGCCAGCATCCCAGGGGCAATGAACACTGAAGCTTTCTTT. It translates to CASIPGAMNTEAFF.

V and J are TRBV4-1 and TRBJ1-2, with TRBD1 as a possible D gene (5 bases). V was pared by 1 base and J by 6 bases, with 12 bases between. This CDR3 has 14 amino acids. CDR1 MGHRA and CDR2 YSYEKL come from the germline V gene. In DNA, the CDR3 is TGCGCCAGCAGCCAAGTTAAAGGGGTCGATGGCTACACCTTC. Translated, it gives CASSQVKGVDGYTF.

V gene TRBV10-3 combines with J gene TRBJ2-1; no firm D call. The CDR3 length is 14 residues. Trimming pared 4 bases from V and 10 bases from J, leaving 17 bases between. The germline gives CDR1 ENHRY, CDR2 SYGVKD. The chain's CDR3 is CAISVEASHREQFF. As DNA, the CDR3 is TGTGCCATCAGTGTTGAGGCCAGTCACCGAGAGCAGTTCTTC.

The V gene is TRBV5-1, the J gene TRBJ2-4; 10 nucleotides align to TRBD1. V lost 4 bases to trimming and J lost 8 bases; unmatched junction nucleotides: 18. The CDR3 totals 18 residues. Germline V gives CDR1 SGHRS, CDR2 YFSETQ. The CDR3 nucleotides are TGCGCCAGCAGCCTGCCAACTTCAGGGACAGGGGCTGGGGACATTCAGTACTTC. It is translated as CASSLPTSGTGAGDIQYF.

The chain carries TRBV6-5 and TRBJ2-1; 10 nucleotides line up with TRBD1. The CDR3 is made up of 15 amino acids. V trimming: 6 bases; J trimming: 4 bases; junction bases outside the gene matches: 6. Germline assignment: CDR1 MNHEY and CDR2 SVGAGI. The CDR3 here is CASRPGTGDYNEQFF. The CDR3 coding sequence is TGTGCCAGCAGACCCGGGACAGGGGATTACAATGAGCAGTTCTTC.

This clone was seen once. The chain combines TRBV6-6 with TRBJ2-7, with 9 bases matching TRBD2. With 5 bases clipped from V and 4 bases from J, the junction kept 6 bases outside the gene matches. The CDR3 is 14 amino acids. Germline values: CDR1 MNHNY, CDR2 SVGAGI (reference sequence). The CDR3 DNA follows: TGTGCCAGCAGTACATTAGCGGGGGAGTACGAGCAGTACTTC. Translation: CASSTLAGEYEQYF.

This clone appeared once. The CDR3 here is CASSLGTRRVTDTQYF. The CDR3 nucleotides read TGTGCCAGTAGTTTGGGGACACGGAGGGTCACAGATACGCAGTATTTT. J is TRBJ2-3 and V is TRBV19; either TRBD1 or TRBD2 may fit D (6 bases each). The CDR3 runs to 16 residues. The V end was cut by 5 bases, the J end by 2 bases, with 17 bases between. Germline-derived CDR1 and CDR2 are LNHDA and SQIVND (reference sequence).

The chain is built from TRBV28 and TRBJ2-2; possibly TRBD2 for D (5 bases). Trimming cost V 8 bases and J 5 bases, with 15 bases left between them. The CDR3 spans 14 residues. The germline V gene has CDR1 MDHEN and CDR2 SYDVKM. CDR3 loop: CASVGIARTGELFF. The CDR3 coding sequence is TGTGCCAGCGTCGGAATAGCGAGGACCGGGGAGCTGTTTTTT. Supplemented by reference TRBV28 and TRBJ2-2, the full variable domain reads DVKVTQSSRYLVKRTGEKVFLECVQDMDHENMFWYRQDPGLGLRLIYFSYDVKMKEKGDIPEGYSVSREKKERFSLILESASTNQTSMYLCASVGIARTGELFFGEGSRLTVL.

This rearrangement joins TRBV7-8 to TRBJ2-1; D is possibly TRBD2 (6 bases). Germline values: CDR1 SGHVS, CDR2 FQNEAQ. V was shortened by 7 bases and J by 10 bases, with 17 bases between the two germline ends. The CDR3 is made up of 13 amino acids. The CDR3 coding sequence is TGTGCCAGCATGGGGACTCAACTCATGGAGCAGTTCTTC. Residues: CASMGTQLMEQFF.

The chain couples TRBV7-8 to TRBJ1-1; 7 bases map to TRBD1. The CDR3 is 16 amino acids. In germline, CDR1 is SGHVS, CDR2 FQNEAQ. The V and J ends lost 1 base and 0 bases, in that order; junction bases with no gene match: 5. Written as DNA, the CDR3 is TGTGCCAGCAGCTTAGGGCGAGGGGGCATGAACACTGAAGCTTTCTTT. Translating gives CASSLGRGGMNTEAFF.

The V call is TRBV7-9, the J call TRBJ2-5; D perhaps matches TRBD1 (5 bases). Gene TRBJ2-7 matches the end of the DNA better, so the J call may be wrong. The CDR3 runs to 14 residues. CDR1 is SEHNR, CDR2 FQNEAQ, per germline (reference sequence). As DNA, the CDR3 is TGTGCCAGCAGCTTCCAGACAGACTCCTACGAGCAGTACTTC. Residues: CASSFQTDSYEQYF.

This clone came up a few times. CDR3 residues: CASSLVPSYGYTF. The CDR3 nucleotides are TGTGCCAGCAGTTTAGTACCGAGCTATGGCTACACCTTC. The rearrangement links TRBV28 to TRBJ1-2; D gene ambiguous. CDR1 is MDHEN and CDR2 is SYDVKM in the germline V gene. The CDR3 is 13 residues long. Trimming shortened V by 2 bases and J by 4 bases, and 8 bases separated the two germline ends.

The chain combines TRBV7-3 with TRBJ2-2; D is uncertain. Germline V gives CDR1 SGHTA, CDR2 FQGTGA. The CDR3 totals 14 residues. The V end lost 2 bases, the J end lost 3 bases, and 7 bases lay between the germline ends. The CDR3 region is CASSLFPYTGELFF. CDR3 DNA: TGTGCCAGCAGCTTATTCCCTTACACCGGGGAGCTGTTTTTT.

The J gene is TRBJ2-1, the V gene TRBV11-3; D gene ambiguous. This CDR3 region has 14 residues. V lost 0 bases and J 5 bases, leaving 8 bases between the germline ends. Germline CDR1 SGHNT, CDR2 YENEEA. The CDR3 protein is CASSLDSTHNEQFF. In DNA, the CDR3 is TGTGCCAGCAGCTTAGACAGTACCCACAATGAGCAGTTCTTC. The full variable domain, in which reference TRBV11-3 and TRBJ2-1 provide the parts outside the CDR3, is EAGVVQSPRYKIIEKKQPVAFWCNPISGHNTLYWYLQNLGQGPELLIRYENEEAVDDSQLPKDRFSAERLKGVDSTLKIQPAELGDSAVYLCASSLDSTHNEQFFGPGTRLTVL.

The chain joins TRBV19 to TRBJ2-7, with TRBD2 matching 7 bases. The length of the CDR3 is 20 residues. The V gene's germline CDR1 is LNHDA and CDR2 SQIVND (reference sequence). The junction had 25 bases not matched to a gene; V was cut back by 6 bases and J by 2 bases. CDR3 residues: CASSPLRLGAGRGPTYEQYF. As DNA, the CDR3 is TGTGCCAGTAGCCCCCTCAGATTGGGAGCGGGGAGGGGCCCAACCTACGAGCAGTACTTC.

CDR3 nucleotide sequence: TGTGCCAGCAGCGTAGGGACTAGCGGAGGTGGAGAGACCCAGTACTTC. It codes for CASSVGTSGGGETQYF. This rearrangement joins TRBV9 to TRBJ2-5, with TRBD2 matching over 10 bases. With 0 bases clipped from V and 4 bases from J, the junction kept 6 bases outside the gene matches. Germline CDR1 reads SGDLS; CDR2 reads YYNGEE. CDR3 length equals 16 residues.

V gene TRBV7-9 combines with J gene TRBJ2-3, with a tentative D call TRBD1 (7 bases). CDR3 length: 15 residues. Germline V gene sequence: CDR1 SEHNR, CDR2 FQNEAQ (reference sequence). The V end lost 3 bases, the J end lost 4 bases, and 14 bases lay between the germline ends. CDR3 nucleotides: TGTGCCAGCAGCTTGGGGGGTCAGGGGGCAGATACGCAGTATTTT. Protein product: CASSLGGQGADTQYF.

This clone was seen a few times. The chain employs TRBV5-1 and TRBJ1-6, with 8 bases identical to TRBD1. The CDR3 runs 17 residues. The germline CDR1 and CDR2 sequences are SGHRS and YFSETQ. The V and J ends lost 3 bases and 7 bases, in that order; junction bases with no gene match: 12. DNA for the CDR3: TGCGCCAGCAGCTCAAGTTCCTATACAGGGGGAAATTCACCCCTCCACTTT. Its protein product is CASSSSSYTGGNSPLHF. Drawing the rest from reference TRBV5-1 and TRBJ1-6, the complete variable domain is KAGVTQTPRYLIKTRGQQVTLSCSPISGHRSVSWYQQTPGQGLQFLFEYFSETQRNKGNFPGRFSGRQFSNSRSEMNVSTLELGDSALYLCASSSSSYTGGNSPLHFGNGTRLTVT.